This record covers a single TCR beta chain. The sample originates from a study of blood T cell repertoires in COVID-19. Study details: The United States, Italy and Spain supplied acute and convalescent COVID-19 samples. T cells, B-cell-depleted T cells, or PBMCs supplied cDNA or gDNA.

TCRdb keeps only in-frame clones here, not all; method: immunoSEQ multiplex PCR. The sample has about 150,000 clones, 80% seen once; the top ten hold about 0.5%. With V trimmed by 4 bases and J by 4 bases, 3 bases remained unmatched. Germline V gives CDR1 SGHAT, CDR2 FQNNGV. The CDR3 spans 14 residues. The chain is built from TRBV11-2 and TRBJ1-5, with 8 bases that match TRBD1. This receptor was taken from a man between 60 and 70 years old with acute or convalescent COVID-19. Sample: peripheral blood. CDR3 nucleotides: TGTGCCAGCAGCTCGGACAGGGTGAATCAGCCCCAGCATTTT. The encoded protein is CASSSDRVNQPQHF.